These 32 T cell receptor beta chains originate from one sample sequenced in a study of regulatory T cells in long-lasting Graves disease. Described time point: newly diagnosed GD, antithyroid drugs for less than 3 months. RNA extracted from PBMCs served as the sequencing template. Library construction for TCR beta used iRepertoire HTBI primers and Arm-PCR of CDR3 regions. A single record per CDR3 protein comes from TCRdb applying MiXCR to the multiplex PCR reads. The sample holds 530,000 or so distinct CDR3 sequences, approximately 16% seen once. These data were likewise used in another study, on T cells in Graves' hyperthyroidism and ophthalmopathy.

The sequenced sample was peripheral blood mononuclear cells (PBMCs), obtained at new diagnosis, from a patient treated with antithyroid drugs. Receptors originate from a man aged 18 to 29 with Graves disease.

The genes are TRBV25-1 and TRBJ1-5, with unresolved D. CDR1 and CDR2 (germline): MGHDK, SYGVNS. Trimming left V 0 bases short and J 3 bases short, with 3 bases between. This CDR3 is 13 amino acids long. The CDR3, as DNA: TGTGCCAGCAGTGAATACTCCAATCAGCCCCAGCATTTT. As protein: CASSEYSNQPQHF. The variable domain in full, with the rest retrieved from reference TRBV25-1 and TRBJ1-5, is EADIYQTPRYLVIGTGKKITLECSQTMGHDKMYWYQQDPGMELHLIHYSYGVNSTEKGDLSSESTVSRIRTEHFPLTLESARPSHTSQYLCASSEYSNQPQHFGDGTRLSIL.

This clonotype was seen ten or more times. The chain uses TRBV7-8 and TRBJ2-7, with 8 positions matching TRBD1. Germline CDR1 and CDR2: SGHVS and FQNEAQ. The CDR3 totals 15 residues. V gave up 8 bases and J gave up 2 bases; unmatched junction bases: 11. The CDR3 loop is CASRALGQATYEQYF. In DNA, the CDR3 is TGTGCCAGCCGGGCCCTGGGACAGGCGACCTACGAGCAGTACTTC.

There are many counts of this clonotype. The junction shows a germline mismatch at one end, possibly a read error. The chain has TRBV29-1 and TRBJ2-5; D is perhaps TRBD2 (6 bases). Germline V gives CDR1 SQVTM, CDR2 ANQGSEA. This CDR3 contains 15 residues. The CDR3 nucleotides are TGCAGCGTGGAAGGTACGGCGGGACCGTACGAGACCCAGTACTTC. This encodes CSVEGTAGPYETQYF.

This clonotype showed up many times. J is TRBJ2-1 and V is TRBV11-2; D call uncertain. CDR1 is SGHAT and CDR2 is FQNNGV in the germline V gene. This CDR3 contains 13 residues. The ends were cut back, 5 bases at V and 6 bases at J, with 11 bases in the middle. The CDR3: CASSQGSRNEQFF. The CDR3, as DNA: TGTGCCAGCAGCCAAGGAAGTCGCAATGAGCAGTTCTTC. The variable domain in full, with the rest retrieved from reference TRBV11-2 and TRBJ2-1, is EAGVAQSPRYKIIEKRQSVAFWCNPISGHATLYWYQQILGQGPKLLIQFQNNGVVDDSQLPKDRFSAERLKGVDSTLKIQPAKLEDSAVYLCASSQGSRNEQFFGPGTRLTVL.

In its sample, this clonotype was seen many times. The chain combines TRBV6-1 with TRBJ1-2, with a tentative D call TRBD1 (5 bases). CDR1 and CDR2 from the germline V gene are MNHNS and SASEGT. With 6 bases removed from V and 0 bases from J, the gap between germline ends came to 8 bases. CDR3 length equals 13 residues. CDR3 in DNA: TGTGCCAGCAGCGGGGGACCTAACTATGGCTACACCTTC. Protein: CASSGGPNYGYTF.

The rearrangement uses TRBV20-1 and TRBJ1-5; D gene uncertain. The CDR3 contains 10 residues. V lost 6 bases to trimming and J lost 5 bases, with 5 bases between them. Germline CDR1 is DFQATT and CDR2 is SNEGSKA (reference sequence). The DNA of the CDR3 is TGCAGTGCCGGGGATCAGCCCCAGCATTTT. Protein sequence: CSAGDQPQHF.

This chain uses TRBV5-1 with TRBJ2-1; no definite D call. The germline V and J ends were trimmed by 1 base and 0 bases, with 26 bases remaining between them. The V gene's germline CDR1 is SGHRS and CDR2 YFSETQ. The CDR3 covers 21 residues. In DNA form, the CDR3 reads TGCGCCAGCAGCTTGCCCCATCTGTTTACTGGCGCCGCCAGCTCCTACAATGAGCAGTTCTTC. Protein product: CASSLPHLFTGAASSYNEQFF.

The sample holds many counts of this clonotype. An end of the junction differs from the germline gene, which may be a read error. V gene TRBV30 combines with J gene TRBJ1-2; D unclear. This CDR3 is built from 11 residues. The germline gives CDR1 GTSNPN, CDR2 SVGIG (reference sequence). DNA of the CDR3: TGTGCCTGGAGTGACGTCTCCACCCGAAGCTTC. Its translation: CAWSDVSTRSF.

This clonotype was seen at least ten times. The chain joins TRBV3-1 to TRBJ1-1; a weak D match, TRBD1 (5 bases). The CDR3 has 15 residues. Trimming left V 4 bases short and J 0 bases short, with 12 bases between. Per the germline V gene, CDR1 is LGHDT and CDR2 is YNNKEL (reference sequence). The CDR3 DNA sequence: TGTGCCAGCAGCCCGGGACGGATGATGAACACTGAAGCTTTCTTT. Its translation: CASSPGRMMNTEAFF.

The chain has TRBV3-1 and TRBJ2-3; D gene uncertain. Trimming took off 0 bases at V and 7 bases at J, with 17 bases between the two ends. CDR1 LGHDT and CDR2 YNNKEL come from the germline V gene (reference sequence). This CDR3 is 16 amino acids long. CDR3 coding DNA: TGTGCCAGCAGCCAAGAGGGCGTAGGCCTTTTCCATACGCAGTATTTT. Its translation: CASSQEGVGLFHTQYF.

The table lists this clonotype with many counts. This rearrangement joins TRBV12-3 or TRBV12-4 to TRBJ2-1, with D unclear. The CDR3 spans 10 residues. Trimming pared 3 bases from V and 9 bases from J, leaving 3 bases between. DNA for the CDR3: TGTGCCAGCAGTTTGAGTGAGCAGTTCTTC. Translated, it gives CASSLSEQFF.

The sample holds a few counts of this clonotype. The junction departs from germline at one end; a sequencing error may be responsible. The J gene is TRBJ2-2, the V gene TRBV12-3 or TRBV12-4, with D tentatively TRBD1 (6 bases). This CDR3 is 15 amino acids long. CDR3: CACRGQTRSTGELFF. CDR3 bases: TGTGCCTGCAGAGGACAGACGCGAAGCACCGGGGAGCTGTTTTTT.

The V and J genes are TRBV6-2 or TRBV6-3 and TRBJ1-1; TRBD1 agrees at 7 bases. Germline V gene sequence: CDR1 MNHEY, CDR2 SVGEGT. V was pared by 6 bases and J by 0 bases, with 13 bases of the junction left unmatched. CDR3 length: 17 residues. DNA of the CDR3: TGTGCCAGCAGAGTTAACCTGGACAGGAGGATGAACACTGAAGCTTTCTTT. This sequence encodes CASRVNLDRRMNTEAFF.

This clonotype was observed many times. V usage is TRBV29-1 and J usage is TRBJ2-5; D perhaps matches TRBD2 (6 bases). There are 15 residues in the CDR3. The V gene lost 3 bases and the J gene lost 1 base, with 15 bases spanning the gap. The germline V gene encodes CDR1 SQVTM and CDR2 ANQGSEA. Here the CDR3 reads CSVDRRGKVQETQYF. As DNA, the CDR3 is TGCAGCGTTGATCGGCGGGGCAAGGTCCAAGAGACCCAGTACTTC.

Remarks on this clonotype: The germline gene is not matched at one end of the junction; a read error may be the cause. The chain has TRBV6-1 and TRBJ1-5; maybe TRBD1 (6 bases). This CDR3 region has 16 residues. Germline lookup yields CDR1 MNHNS and CDR2 SASEGT. The CDR3, as DNA: TGTGCCAGCAGTGCTTCGGGGGCAAGGAGCAGTCAGCCCCAGCATTTT. Protein product: CASSASGARSSQPQHF.

The gene calls are TRBV4-2 and TRBJ2-6, with D unclear. The V end lost 0 bases, the J end lost 1 base, and 4 bases lay between the germline ends. This CDR3 spans 15 amino acids. The germline V gene has CDR1 LGHNA and CDR2 YNFKEQ. The CDR3 DNA follows: TGTGCCAGCAGCCAAGAACGATCTGGGGCCAACGTCCTGACTTTC. The encoded protein is CASSQERSGANVLTF.

This clonotype was seen repeatedly, ten times or more. The V and J genes are TRBV29-1 and TRBJ1-2; TRBD1 aligns across 8 bases. Germline V gene lookup returns CDR1 SQVTM and CDR2 ANQGSEA. The CDR3 length is 14 residues. J was trimmed by 3 bases and V by 4 bases; bases with no gene match: 7. CDR3 protein: CSVAPQGGDYGYTF. Written as DNA, the CDR3 is TGCAGCGTTGCCCCACAGGGGGGGGACTATGGCTACACCTTC.

This clonotype was recorded at least ten times. The V gene is TRBV5-1, the J gene TRBJ2-1; 8 bases are a match to TRBD2. The germline gives CDR1 SGHRS, CDR2 YFSETQ. This CDR3 spans 15 amino acids. V gave up 1 base and J gave up 3 bases; unmatched junction bases: 3. Written as DNA, the CDR3 is TGCGCCAGCAGCTTGATTAGCGGGAACTACAATGAGCAGTTCTTC. Encoded protein: CASSLISGNYNEQFF.

The sample holds many counts of this clonotype. Its ends do not fully match the called genes, so a read error is possible. The V call is TRBV27, the J call TRBJ2-7; perhaps TRBD1 as D (6 bases). The CDR3 has 16 amino acids. Germline CDR1 is MNHEY and CDR2 is SMNVEV (reference sequence). The CDR3 loop reads CASSISQGVASYEQYF. The DNA of the CDR3 is TGTGCCAGCAGTATATCACAGGGTGTGGCATCCTACGAGCAGTACTTC.

The chain carries TRBV9 and TRBJ1-5, with D hard to call. Germline lookup yields CDR1 SGDLS and CDR2 YYNGEE. Trimming removed 4 bases from V and 5 bases from J, with 10 bases in between. This CDR3 is built from 13 residues. The CDR3: CASSTRRDQPQHF. For the CDR3, the DNA is TGTGCCAGCAGCACCCGGCGGGATCAGCCCCAGCATTTT.

The DNA of the CDR3 is TGTGCCACCACCGGCACCAGCAGAACAGGGGAAGGATTTAGGACTGAAGCTTTCTTT. This translates into CATTGTSRTGEGFRTEAFF. The chain is built from TRBV10-3 and TRBJ1-1; 7 bases are a match to TRBD1. The length of the CDR3 is 19 residues. V was pared by 10 bases and J by 5 bases, with 28 bases of the junction left unmatched. Germline assignment: CDR1 ENHRY and CDR2 SYGVKD.

This clonotype was picked up a small number of times. This chain links TRBV27 with TRBJ1-1, with D unclear. CDR1 is MNHEY and CDR2 is SMNVEV in the germline V gene (reference sequence). The CDR3 length is 11 residues. The V and J ends lost 7 bases and 4 bases respectively, with 7 bases between them. The CDR3 region has the DNA TGTGCCAGCAATCGGGGCACTGAAGCTTTCTTT. Translation gives CASNRGTEAFF.

This clonotype was seen more than once but under ten times. The rearrangement uses TRBV7-8 and TRBJ2-2, with D tentatively TRBD2 (5 bases). The CDR3 consists of 13 residues. Germline V gives CDR1 SGHVS, CDR2 FQNEAQ. Trimming cost V 5 bases and J 5 bases, with 9 bases left between them. The CDR3 DNA sequence: TGTGCCAGCAGCCGCCGGGAAACCGGGGAGCTGTTTTTT. It yields the protein CASSRRETGELFF. Combining the CDR3 with reference TRBV7-8 and TRBJ2-2 gives the whole variable domain GAGVSQSPRYKVAKRGQDVALRCDPISGHVSLFWYQQALGQGPEFLTYFQNEAQLDKSGLPSDRFFAERPEGSVSTLKIQRTQQEDSAVYLCASSRRETGELFFGEGSRLTVL.

V gene TRBV20-1 combines with J gene TRBJ1-1; weak D call: TRBD1 (5 bases). Looked up from germline, CDR1 is DFQATT and CDR2 is SNEGSKA (reference sequence). Trimming removed 5 bases from V and 6 bases from J, with 13 bases in between. This CDR3 comprises 12 residues. The CDR3 spells CSAPDGGPEAFF. In nucleotides, the CDR3 is TGCAGTGCTCCCGATGGGGGTCCTGAAGCTTTCTTT.

This clonotype was counted between two and nine times. The chain uses TRBV5-1 and TRBJ2-5; no reliable D call. V was clipped by 8 bases and J by 0 bases, with 20 bases between them. Germline lookup yields CDR1 SGHRS and CDR2 YFSETQ. The length of the CDR3 is 16 residues. The CDR3 loop is CASTYQSRLYQETQYF. In nucleotides, the CDR3 is TGCGCCAGTACCTATCAGTCAAGGTTGTACCAAGAGACCCAGTACTTC.

CDR3 residues: CASSVGGVNTEAFF. DNA of the CDR3: TGTGCCAGCAGCGTAGGTGGGGTAAACACTGAAGCTTTCTTT. The chain employs TRBV9 and TRBJ1-1; D not certain. CDR1 and CDR2 from the germline V gene are SGDLS and YYNGEE. The V end lost 0 bases, the J end lost 2 bases, and 8 bases lay between the germline ends. The CDR3 is 14 residues long.

This clonotype was seen only a few times. The chain joins TRBV5-1 to TRBJ2-3, with 13 nucleotides matching TRBD2. CDR1 is SGHRS, CDR2 YFSETQ, per germline. The CDR3 consists of 18 residues. The trim removed 4 bases at V and 5 bases at J, leaving 13 bases unmatched. CDR3 sequence (DNA): TGCGCCAGCAGCCGGTTCACTAGCGGGAGGGCCTCTGGAGATACGCAGTATTTT. This gives the protein CASSRFTSGRASGDTQYF.

This clonotype was seen many times. The chain recombines TRBV12-3 or TRBV12-4 with TRBJ1-1; D uncertain. V was clipped by 3 bases and J by 8 bases, with 13 bases between them. This CDR3 comprises 13 residues. DNA of the CDR3: TGTGCCAGCAGTTTGGCTGTGGGTGAGGAAGCTTTCTTT. Its protein product is CASSLAVGEEAFF.

V usage is TRBV30 and J usage is TRBJ2-1; D is unclear. CDR3 length: 10 amino acids. CDR1 GTSNPN and CDR2 SVGIG come from the germline V gene (reference sequence). Deletions cut 1 base from V and 8 bases from J, with 3 bases between. CDR3 sequence reads: CAWSGYEQFF. The CDR3 coding sequence is TGTGCCTGGAGTGGGTATGAGCAGTTCTTC. The full variable domain, in which reference TRBV30 and TRBJ2-1 provide the parts outside the CDR3, is SQTIHQWPATLVQPVGSPLSLECTVEGTSNPNLYWYRQAAGRGLQLLFYSVGIGQISSEVPQNLSASRPQDRQFILSSKKLLLSDSGFYLCAWSGYEQFFGPGTRLTVL.

This chain connects TRBV20-1 to TRBJ2-1; D uncertain. This CDR3 comprises 14 residues. V was trimmed by 3 bases and J by 0 bases, leaving 9 bases between them. Germline-derived CDR1 and CDR2 are DFQATT and SNEGSKA (reference sequence). The CDR3 reads CSASLRSSYNEQFF. The CDR3 region has the DNA TGCAGTGCTAGTCTGAGGAGCTCCTACAATGAGCAGTTCTTC.

This chain links TRBV9 with TRBJ1-1; D gene uncertain. The germline V gene has CDR1 SGDLS and CDR2 YYNGEE. The CDR3 runs to 17 residues. Trimming pared 4 bases from V and 0 bases from J, leaving 19 bases between. The CDR3 region is CASSPPEWAGMNTEAFF. CDR3 sequence (DNA): TGTGCCAGCAGCCCCCCCGAGTGGGCTGGAATGAACACTGAAGCTTTCTTT.

The gene calls are TRBV29-1 and TRBJ1-5; D is perhaps TRBD1 (5 bases). This CDR3 is 13 amino acids long. The germline V gene encodes CDR1 SQVTM and CDR2 ANQGSEA. Trimming cost V 5 bases and J 5 bases, with 13 bases left between them. CDR3 region: CSVQQEGDQPQHF. CDR3 in DNA: TGCAGCGTTCAACAGGAAGGGGATCAGCCCCAGCATTTT.